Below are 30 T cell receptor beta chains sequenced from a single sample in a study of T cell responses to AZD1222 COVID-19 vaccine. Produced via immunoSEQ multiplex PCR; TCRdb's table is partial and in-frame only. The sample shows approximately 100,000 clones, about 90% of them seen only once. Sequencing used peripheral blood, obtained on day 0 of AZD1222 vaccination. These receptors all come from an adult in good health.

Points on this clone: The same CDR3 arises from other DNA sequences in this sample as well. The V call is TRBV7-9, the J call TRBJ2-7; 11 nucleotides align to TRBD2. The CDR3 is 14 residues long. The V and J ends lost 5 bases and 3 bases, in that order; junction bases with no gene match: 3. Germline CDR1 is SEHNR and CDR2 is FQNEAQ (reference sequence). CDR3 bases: TGTGCCAGCAGCCCCGGGACTAGCGGCTACGAGCAGTACTTC. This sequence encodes CASSPGTSGYEQYF.

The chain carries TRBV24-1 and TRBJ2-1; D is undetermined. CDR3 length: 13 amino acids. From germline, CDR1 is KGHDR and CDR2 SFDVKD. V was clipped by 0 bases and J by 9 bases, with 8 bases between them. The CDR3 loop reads CATSDLRVGEQFF. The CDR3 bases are TGTGCCACCAGTGATTTGAGGGTGGGTGAGCAGTTCTTC.

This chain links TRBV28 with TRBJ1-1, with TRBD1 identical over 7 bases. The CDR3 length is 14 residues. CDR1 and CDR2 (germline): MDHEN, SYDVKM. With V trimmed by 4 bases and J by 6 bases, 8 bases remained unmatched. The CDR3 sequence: CASSSVARGAEAFF. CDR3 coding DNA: TGTGCCAGCAGTTCCGTCGCCAGGGGGGCTGAAGCTTTCTTT. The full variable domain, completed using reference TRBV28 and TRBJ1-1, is DVKVTQSSRYLVKRTGEKVFLECVQDMDHENMFWYRQDPGLGLRLIYFSYDVKMKEKGDIPEGYSVSREKKERFSLILESASTNQTSMYLCASSSVARGAEAFFGQGTRLTVV.

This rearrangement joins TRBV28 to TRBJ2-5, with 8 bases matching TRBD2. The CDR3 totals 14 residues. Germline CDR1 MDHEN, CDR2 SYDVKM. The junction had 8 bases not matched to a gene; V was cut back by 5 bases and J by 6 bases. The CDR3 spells CASSTPGLEKTQYF. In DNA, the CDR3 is TGTGCCAGCAGTACTCCGGGACTAGAGAAGACCCAGTACTTC.

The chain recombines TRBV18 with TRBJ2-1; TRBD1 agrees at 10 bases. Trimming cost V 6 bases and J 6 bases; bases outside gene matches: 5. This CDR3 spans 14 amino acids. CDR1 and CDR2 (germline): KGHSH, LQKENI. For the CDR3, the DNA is TGTGCCAGCTCCCTCGGGACAGGGGTCAATGAGCAGTTCTTC. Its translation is CASSLGTGVNEQFF.

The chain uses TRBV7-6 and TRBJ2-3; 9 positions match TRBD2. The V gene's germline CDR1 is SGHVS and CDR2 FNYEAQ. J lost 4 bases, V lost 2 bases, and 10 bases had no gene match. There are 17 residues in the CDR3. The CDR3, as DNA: TGTGCCAGCAGCTTACGAGGCGGGAGGGGAGCCGCAGATACGCAGTATTTT. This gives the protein CASSLRGGRGAADTQYF.

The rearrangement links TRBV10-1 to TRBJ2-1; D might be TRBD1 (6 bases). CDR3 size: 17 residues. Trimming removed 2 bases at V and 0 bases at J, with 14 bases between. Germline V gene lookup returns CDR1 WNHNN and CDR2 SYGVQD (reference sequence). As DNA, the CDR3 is TGCGCCAGCAGTGAGGTACAGGGTACCAGCTCCTACAATGAGCAGTTCTTC. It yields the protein CASSEVQGTSSYNEQFF.

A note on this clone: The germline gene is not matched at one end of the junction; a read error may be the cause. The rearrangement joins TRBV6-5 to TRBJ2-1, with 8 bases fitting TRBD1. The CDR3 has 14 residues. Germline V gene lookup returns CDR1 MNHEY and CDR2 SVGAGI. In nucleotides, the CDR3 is TGTGCCAGCACCGGGACAGGAGGGTACAATGGGCAGTTCTTC. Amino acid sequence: CASTGTGGYNGQFF.

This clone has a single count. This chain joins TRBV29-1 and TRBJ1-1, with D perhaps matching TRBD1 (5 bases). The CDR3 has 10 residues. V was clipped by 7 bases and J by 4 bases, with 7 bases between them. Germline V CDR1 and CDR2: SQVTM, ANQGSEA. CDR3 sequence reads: CSGGGTEAFF. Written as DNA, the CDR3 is TGCAGCGGGGGGGGCACTGAAGCTTTCTTT.

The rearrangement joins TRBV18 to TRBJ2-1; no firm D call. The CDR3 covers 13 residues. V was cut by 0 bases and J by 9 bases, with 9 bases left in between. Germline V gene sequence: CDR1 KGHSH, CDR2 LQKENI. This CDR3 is CASSPPFRGEQFF. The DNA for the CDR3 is TGTGCCAGCTCACCACCGTTCCGCGGTGAGCAGTTCTTC. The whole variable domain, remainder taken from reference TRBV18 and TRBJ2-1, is NAGVMQNPRHLVRRRGQEARLRCSPMKGHSHVYWYRQLPEEGLKFMVYLQKENIIDESGMPKERFSAEFPKEGPSILRIQQVVRGDSAAYFCASSPPFRGEQFFGPGTRLTVL.

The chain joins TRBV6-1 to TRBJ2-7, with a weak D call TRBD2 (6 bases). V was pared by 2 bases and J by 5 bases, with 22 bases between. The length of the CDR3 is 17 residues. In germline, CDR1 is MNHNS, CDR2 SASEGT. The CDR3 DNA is TGTGCCAGCAGTGAAAAGGTCCGGGGGACGGGGCGGGACGAGCAGTACTTC. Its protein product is CASSEKVRGTGRDEQYF.

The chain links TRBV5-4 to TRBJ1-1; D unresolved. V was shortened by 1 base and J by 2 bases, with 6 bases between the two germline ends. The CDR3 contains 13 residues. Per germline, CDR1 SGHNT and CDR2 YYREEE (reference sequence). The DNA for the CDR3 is TGTGCCAGCAGCTTGAGTACCAACACTGAAGCTTTCTTT. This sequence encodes CASSLSTNTEAFF.

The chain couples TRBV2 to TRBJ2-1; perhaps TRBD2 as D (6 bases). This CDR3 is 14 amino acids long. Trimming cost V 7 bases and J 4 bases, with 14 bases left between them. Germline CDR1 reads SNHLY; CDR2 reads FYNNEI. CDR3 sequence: CASTQQEGYNEQFF. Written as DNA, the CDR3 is TGTGCCAGCACGCAACAGGAGGGGTACAATGAGCAGTTCTTC. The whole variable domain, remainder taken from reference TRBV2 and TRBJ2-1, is EPEVTQTPSHQVTQMGQEVILRCVPISNHLYFYWYRQILGQKVEFLVSFYNNEISEKSEIFDDQFSVERPDGSNFTLKIRSTKLEDSAMYFCASTQQEGYNEQFFGPGTRLTVL.

CDR3 nucleotide sequence: TGCGCCAGCAGCTTCCGGACAGGAGGCACCGGGGAGCTGTTTTTT. Protein: CASSFRTGGTGELFF. The chain has TRBV5-1 and TRBJ2-2; the match to TRBD1 covers 7 bases. There are 15 residues in the CDR3. The J segment lost 4 bases and the V segment lost 2 bases, leaving 5 bases of the junction unmatched. The germline CDR1 and CDR2 sequences are SGHRS and YFSETQ.

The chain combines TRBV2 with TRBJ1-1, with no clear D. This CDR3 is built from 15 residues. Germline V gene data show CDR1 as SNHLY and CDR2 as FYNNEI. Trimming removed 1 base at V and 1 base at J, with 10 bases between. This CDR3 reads CASSEEVGGNTEAFF. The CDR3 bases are TGTGCCAGCAGTGAAGAAGTGGGAGGGAACACTGAAGCTTTCTTT.

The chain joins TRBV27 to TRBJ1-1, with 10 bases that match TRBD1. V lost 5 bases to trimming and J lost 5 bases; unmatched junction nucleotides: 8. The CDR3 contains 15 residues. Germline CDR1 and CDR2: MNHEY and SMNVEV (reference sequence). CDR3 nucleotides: TGTGCCAGCAGTCAGGGACAGGGGTGGAGGACTGAAGCTTTCTTT. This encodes CASSQGQGWRTEAFF.

CDR3 nucleotide sequence: TGTGCCAGCTCACAACGACAGGAGGATCAGCCCCAGCATTTT. As protein: CASSQRQEDQPQHF. This chain uses TRBV18 with TRBJ1-5, with D perhaps TRBD1 (6 bases). Trimming took off 4 bases at V and 5 bases at J, with 12 bases between the two ends. Germline CDR1 KGHSH, CDR2 LQKENI. The CDR3 has 14 amino acids.

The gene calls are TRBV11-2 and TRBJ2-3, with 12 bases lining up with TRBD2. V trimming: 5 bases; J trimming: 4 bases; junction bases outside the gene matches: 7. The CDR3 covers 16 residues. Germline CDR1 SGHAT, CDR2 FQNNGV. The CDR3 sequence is CASSPNLAGGPDTQYF. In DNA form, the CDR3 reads TGTGCCAGCAGCCCAAACCTAGCGGGAGGGCCAGATACGCAGTATTTT.

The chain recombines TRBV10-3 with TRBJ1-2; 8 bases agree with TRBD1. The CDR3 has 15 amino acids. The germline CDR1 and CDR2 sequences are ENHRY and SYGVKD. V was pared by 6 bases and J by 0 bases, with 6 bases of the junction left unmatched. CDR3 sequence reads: CAISVGTGPNYGYTF. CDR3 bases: TGTGCCATCAGCGTCGGGACAGGACCTAACTATGGCTACACCTTC.

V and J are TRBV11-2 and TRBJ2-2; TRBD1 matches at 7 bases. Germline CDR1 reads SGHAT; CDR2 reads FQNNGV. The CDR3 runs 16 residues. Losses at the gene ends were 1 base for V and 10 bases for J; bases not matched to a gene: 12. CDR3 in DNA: TGTGCCAGCAGCTTAGTCGGGACAGCGGCCCCTGAGGAGCTGTTTTTT. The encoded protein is CASSLVGTAAPEELFF.

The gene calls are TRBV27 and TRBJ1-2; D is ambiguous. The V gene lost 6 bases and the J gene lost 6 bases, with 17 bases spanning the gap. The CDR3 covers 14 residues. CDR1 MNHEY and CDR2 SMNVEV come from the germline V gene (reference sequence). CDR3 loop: CASRDAGSPHGYTF. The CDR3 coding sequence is TGTGCCAGCAGGGATGCTGGTAGCCCCCATGGCTACACCTTC.

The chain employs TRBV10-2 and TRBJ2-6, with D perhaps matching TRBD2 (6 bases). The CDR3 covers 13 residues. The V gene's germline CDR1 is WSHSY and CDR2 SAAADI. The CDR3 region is CATGSSGANVLTF. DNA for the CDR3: TGCGCGACCGGGAGCTCTGGGGCCAACGTCCTGACTTTC.

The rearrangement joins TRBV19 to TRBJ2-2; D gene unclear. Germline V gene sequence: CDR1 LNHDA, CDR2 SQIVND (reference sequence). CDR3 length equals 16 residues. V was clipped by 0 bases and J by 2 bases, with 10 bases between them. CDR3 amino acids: CASSIDSASNTGELFF. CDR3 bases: TGTGCCAGTAGTATAGATTCAGCCTCTAACACCGGGGAGCTGTTTTTT.

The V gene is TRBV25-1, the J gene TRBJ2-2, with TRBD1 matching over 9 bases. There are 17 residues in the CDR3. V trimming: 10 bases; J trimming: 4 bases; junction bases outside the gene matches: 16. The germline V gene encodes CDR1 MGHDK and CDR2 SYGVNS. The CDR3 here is CAIPSDRGRMSTGELFF. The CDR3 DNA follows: TGTGCCATACCCTCGGACAGGGGTAGAATGAGCACCGGGGAGCTGTTTTTT.

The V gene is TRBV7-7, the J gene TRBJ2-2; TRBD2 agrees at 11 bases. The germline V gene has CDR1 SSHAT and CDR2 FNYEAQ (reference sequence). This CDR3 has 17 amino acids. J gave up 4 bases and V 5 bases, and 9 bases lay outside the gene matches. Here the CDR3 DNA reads TGTGCCAGCAGCCCCGTTAGCGGGAGGGCCGGCACCGGGGAGCTGTTTTTT. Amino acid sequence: CASSPVSGRAGTGELFF. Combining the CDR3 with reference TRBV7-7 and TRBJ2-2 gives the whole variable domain GAGVSQSPRYKVTKRGQDVTLRCDPISSHATLYWYQQALGQGPEFLTYFNYEAQPDKSGLPSDRFSAERPEGSISTLTIQRTEQRDSAMYRCASSPVSGRAGTGELFFGEGSRLTVL.

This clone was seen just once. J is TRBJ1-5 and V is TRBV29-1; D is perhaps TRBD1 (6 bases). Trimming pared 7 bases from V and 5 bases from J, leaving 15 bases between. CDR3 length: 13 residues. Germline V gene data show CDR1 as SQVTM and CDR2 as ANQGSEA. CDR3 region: CSASQGLDQPQHF. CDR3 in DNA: TGCAGCGCTTCACAGGGTTTGGATCAGCCCCAGCATTTT.

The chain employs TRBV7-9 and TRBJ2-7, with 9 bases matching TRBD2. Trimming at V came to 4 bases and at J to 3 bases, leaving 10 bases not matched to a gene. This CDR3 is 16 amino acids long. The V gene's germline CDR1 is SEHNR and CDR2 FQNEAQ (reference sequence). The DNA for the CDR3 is TGTGCCAGCAGCTCCTTTCGGGGGACTAGCTTCTACGAGCAGTACTTC. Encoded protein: CASSSFRGTSFYEQYF.

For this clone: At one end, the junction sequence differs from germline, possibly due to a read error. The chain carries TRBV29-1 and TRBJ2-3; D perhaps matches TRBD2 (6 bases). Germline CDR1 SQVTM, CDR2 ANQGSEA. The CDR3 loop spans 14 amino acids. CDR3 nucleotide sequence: TGCAGCGTTGAAGAGGCGGGGAGCACTGATACGCAGTATTTT. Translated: CSVEEAGSTDTQYF.

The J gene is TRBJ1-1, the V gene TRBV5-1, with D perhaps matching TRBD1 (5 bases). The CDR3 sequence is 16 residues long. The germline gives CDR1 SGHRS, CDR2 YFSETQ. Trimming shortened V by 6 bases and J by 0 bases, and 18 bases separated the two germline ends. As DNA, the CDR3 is TGCGCCAGCACCTCTGGACACGTAGACCTGAACACTGAAGCTTTCTTT. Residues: CASTSGHVDLNTEAFF.

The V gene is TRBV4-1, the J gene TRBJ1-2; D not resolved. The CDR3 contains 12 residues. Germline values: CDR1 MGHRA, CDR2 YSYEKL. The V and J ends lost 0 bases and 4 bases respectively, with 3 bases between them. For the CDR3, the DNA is TGCGCCAGCAGCCAAGATGGCTATGGCTACACCTTC. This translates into CASSQDGYGYTF.